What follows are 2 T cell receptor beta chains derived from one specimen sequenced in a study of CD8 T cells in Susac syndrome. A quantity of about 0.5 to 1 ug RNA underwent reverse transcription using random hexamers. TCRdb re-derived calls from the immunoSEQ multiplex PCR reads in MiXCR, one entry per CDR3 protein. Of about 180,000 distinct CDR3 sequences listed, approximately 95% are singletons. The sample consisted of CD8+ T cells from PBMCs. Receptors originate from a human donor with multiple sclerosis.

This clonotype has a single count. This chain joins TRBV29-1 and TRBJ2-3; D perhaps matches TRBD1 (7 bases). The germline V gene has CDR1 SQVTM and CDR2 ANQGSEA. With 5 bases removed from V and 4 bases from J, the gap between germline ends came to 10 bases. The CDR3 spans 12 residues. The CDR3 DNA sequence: TGCAGCGTTCAGGGGGAGGCAGATACGCAGTATTTT. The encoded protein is CSVQGEADTQYF.

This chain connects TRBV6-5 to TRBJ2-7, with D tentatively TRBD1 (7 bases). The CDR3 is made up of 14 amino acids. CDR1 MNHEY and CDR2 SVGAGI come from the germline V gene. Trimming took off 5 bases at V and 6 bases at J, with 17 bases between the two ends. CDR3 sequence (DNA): TGTGCCAGCAGTCCAACAGGGGAGGTTGGCGAGCAGTACTTC. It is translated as CASSPTGEVGEQYF.